This entry concerns a single T cell receptor beta chain. Its antigen is currently unknown. The entry originates in a study of T-cell memory formation after mild COVID-19. About the study: Among the donors, TCR clusters were largely specific to each donor. Study results and limitations: Later expanders leaned CD4+, whereas day 15 to 85 contracting clones were balanced CD4/CD8. Cross-reactive memory apparently joined, as some responding clones appeared in pre-infection memory.

Looked up from germline, CDR1 is SGHKS and CDR2 is YYEKEE (reference sequence). The J segment lost 1 base and the V segment lost 1 base, leaving 7 bases of the junction unmatched. This CDR3 is 16 amino acids long. 5'RACE with constant-segment primers yielded barcoded, UMI-tagged TCR alpha and TCR beta cDNA libraries. TCRdb independently ran MiXCR on the 5' RACE reads; one entry per CDR3 protein. The repertoire holds 250,000 to 350,000 distinct CDR3 sequences, more than 15% seen once, with over 20% in the top ten. The chain recombines TRBV5-5 with TRBJ2-5, with 7 bases aligning to TRBD1. Sequenced input: PBMCs or a T cell subset sorted from them (not recorded which). This receptor was identified in a man aged 18 to 30 who had mild COVID-19 (a few samples of this study predate the infection). Cell type and time point are not known. Written as DNA, the CDR3 is TGTGCCAGCAGCTTGTTTAGTACAGGGGCCCAAGAGACCCAGTACTTC. Amino acids: CASSLFSTGAQETQYF.